Listed below are T cell receptor beta chains from one sample, sequenced in a study of T cell repertoires in cytomegalovirus infection. TCRdb fed the reads into MiXCR, producing one record per CDR3 protein. The sample lists some 920,000 distinct CDR3 sequences, 30% to 40% occurring once. These receptors are not linked to any known antigen. Sample: cultured CD8+ T cells from PBMCs, taken from culture after CMV antigen stimulation. Source of these receptors: a human donor in good health (CMV status not recorded). Some clones in this sample may be carry-over from other donors' samples. Each CDR3 is given without its conserved first and last residue. The order of the fields is J gene, V gene, CDR3 protein.

TRBJ2-3 | TRBV12-3/TRBV12-4 | ASRKAGWPTDTQY
TRBJ2-3 | TRBV5-4 | ASSFGLKSPDTQY
TRBJ2-1 | TRBV12-3/TRBV12-4 | ASSLTAGGSKEQF
TRBJ2-1 | TRBV29-1 | SVELYGEVTYNEQF
TRBJ2-2 | TRBV15 | ACREGADTGELF
TRBJ1-4 | TRBV7-6 | ASSLLPEKLF
TRBJ2-1 | TRBV7-8 | ASTLRPLEGGYNEQF
TRBJ1-1 | TRBV7-7 | ASSAWGTNTEAF
TRBJ1-1 | TRBV27 | ASSSTRLNTEAF
TRBJ1-1 | TRBV7-8 | ASSPPGWENTEAF
TRBJ2-3 | TRBV6-2/TRBV6-3 | ASTRGRHTDTQY
TRBJ2-1 | TRBV10-2 | ASSESGDSSYNEQF
TRBJ2-3 | TRBV6-5 | ASSSLPGLASDTQY
TRBJ2-3 | TRBV19 | ASSILGSSTDTQY
TRBJ1-2 | TRBV27 | ASRRDGLYGYT
TRBJ2-7 | TRBV7-9 | ASSLLGSNEQY
TRBJ1-4 | TRBV7-9 | ASSTSGRRDEKLF
TRBJ1-1 | TRBV7-2 | ASSLAGRSNTEAF
TRBJ2-5 | TRBV12-3/TRBV12-4 | ASNRAGQETQY
TRBJ1-1 | TRBV2 | ASSGKPGRRTDTEAF
TRBJ2-1 | TRBV7-9 | ASSPSGGTIDEQF
TRBJ2-3 | TRBV11-2 | ASSLTSGGWDTQY
TRBJ1-1 | TRBV2 | ASSDLQGLNTEAF
TRBJ1-1 | TRBV9 | ASSARLAD
TRBJ2-7 | TRBV6-1 | ASSGLGGRPYEQY
TRBJ1-1 | TRBV6-5 | ASTASFDTEAF
TRBJ1-2 | TRBV6-2/TRBV6-3 | ASSLSGHTDYGYT
TRBJ2-1 | TRBV28 | ASSLTTGWNEQF
TRBJ1-2 | TRBV11-3 | ASRDRQVYGYT
TRBJ1-2 | TRBV7-3 | ASSPTGQALLGGYT
TRBJ2-2 | TRBV20-1 | SARRPAGGPNTGELF
TRBJ1-5 | TRBV27 | ASSADRGFSNQPQH
TRBJ1-3 | TRBV7-6 | ASSPEGDRIVLGNTIY
TRBJ2-7 | TRBV4-1 | ASSQSQHHSYEQY
TRBJ1-4 | TRBV19 | ASSGENSEKLF
TRBJ2-7 | TRBV6-5 | ASSYPRQGDTYEQY
TRBJ2-2 | TRBV27 | ATLEAGELF
TRBJ2-3 | TRBV7-8 | ASSYRTSLVDTQY
TRBJ1-2 | TRBV29-1 | SAAGQSYGYT
TRBJ2-3 | TRBV7-2 | ASSSDIRGYTDTQY
TRBJ2-1 | TRBV6-2/TRBV6-3 | ASSYGLAGDQYNEQF
TRBJ2-1 | TRBV12-3/TRBV12-4 | ASSDGTIGQF
TRBJ2-7 | TRBV20-1 | SARDRGAYEQY
TRBJ1-1 | TRBV7-9 | ASTYMNTEAF
TRBJ2-3 | TRBV6-5 | ASSYGDTADTQY
TRBJ2-1 | TRBV7-8 | ASSSYSRLAGGYNEQF
TRBJ1-1 | TRBV19 | ASSISAGMPEAF
TRBJ2-5 | TRBV6-1 | ASSEVERGYQETQY
TRBJ1-4 | TRBV12-3/TRBV12-4 | ASSLGTGWSNEKLF
TRBJ2-5 | TRBV7-6 | ASMWGPETQY
TRBJ1-5 | TRBV7-9 | ASSLAGGEAQH